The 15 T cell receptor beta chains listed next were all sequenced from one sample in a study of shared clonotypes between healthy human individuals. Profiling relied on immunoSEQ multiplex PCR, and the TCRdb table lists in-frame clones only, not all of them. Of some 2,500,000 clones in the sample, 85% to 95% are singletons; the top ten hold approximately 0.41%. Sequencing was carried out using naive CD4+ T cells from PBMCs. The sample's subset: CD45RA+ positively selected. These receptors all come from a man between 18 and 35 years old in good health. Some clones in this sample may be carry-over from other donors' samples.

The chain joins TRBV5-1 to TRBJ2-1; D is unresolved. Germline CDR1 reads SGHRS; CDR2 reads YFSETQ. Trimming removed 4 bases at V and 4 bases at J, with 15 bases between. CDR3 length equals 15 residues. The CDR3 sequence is CASSPRTEVYNEQFF. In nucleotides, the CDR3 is TGCGCCAGCAGCCCCCGGACGGAAGTATACAATGAGCAGTTCTTC.

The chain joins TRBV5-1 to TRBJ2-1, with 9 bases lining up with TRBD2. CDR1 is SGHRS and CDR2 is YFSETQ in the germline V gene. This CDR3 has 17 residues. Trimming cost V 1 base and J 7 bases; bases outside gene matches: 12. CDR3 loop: CASSLPAGAGGVNEQFF. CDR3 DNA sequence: TGCGCCAGCAGCTTGCCGGCCGGGGCGGGAGGGGTTAATGAGCAGTTCTTC.

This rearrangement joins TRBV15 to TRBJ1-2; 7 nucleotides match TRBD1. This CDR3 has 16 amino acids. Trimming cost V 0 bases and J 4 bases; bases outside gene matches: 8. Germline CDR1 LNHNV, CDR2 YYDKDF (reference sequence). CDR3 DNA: TGTGCCACCAGCAGAGATATCGAGGCAGGGGGCTATGGCTACACCTTC. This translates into CATSRDIEAGGYGYTF.

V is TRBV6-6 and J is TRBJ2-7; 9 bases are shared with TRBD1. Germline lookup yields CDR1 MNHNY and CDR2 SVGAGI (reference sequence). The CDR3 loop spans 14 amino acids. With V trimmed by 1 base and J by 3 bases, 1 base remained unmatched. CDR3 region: CASSYWGQGYEQYF. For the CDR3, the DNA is TGTGCCAGCAGTTACTGGGGACAGGGCTACGAGCAGTACTTC.

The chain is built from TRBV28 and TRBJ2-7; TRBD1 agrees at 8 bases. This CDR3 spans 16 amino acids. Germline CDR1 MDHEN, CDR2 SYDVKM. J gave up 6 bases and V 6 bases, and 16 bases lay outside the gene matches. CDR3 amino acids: CASSLHQLGQGGEQYF. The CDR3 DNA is TGTGCCAGCAGCCTCCACCAACTCGGACAGGGAGGCGAGCAGTACTTC.

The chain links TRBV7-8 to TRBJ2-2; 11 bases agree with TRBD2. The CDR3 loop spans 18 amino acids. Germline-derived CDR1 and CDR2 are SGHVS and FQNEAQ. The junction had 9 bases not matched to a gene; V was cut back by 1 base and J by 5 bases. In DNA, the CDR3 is TGTGCCAGCAGCTTAGACTACACCGGGACTAGCGGTACCGGGGAGCTGTTTTTT. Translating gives CASSLDYTGTSGTGELFF.

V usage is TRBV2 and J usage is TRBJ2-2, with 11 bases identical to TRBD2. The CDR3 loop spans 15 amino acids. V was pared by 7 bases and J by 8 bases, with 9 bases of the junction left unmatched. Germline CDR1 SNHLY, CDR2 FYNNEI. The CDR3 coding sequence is TGTGCCAGCACCCCCCCTAGCGGGAGGACTGGGGAGCTGTTTTTT. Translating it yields CASTPPSGRTGELFF. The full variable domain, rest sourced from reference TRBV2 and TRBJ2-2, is EPEVTQTPSHQVTQMGQEVILRCVPISNHLYFYWYRQILGQKVEFLVSFYNNEISEKSEIFDDQFSVERPDGSNFTLKIRSTKLEDSAMYFCASTPPSGRTGELFFGEGSRLTVL.

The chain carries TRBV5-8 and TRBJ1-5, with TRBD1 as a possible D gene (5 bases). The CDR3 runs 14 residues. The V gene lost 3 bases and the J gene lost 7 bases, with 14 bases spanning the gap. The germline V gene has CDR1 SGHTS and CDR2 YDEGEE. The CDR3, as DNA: TGTGCCAGCAGCTCGGAGGTTCGGGGCCAGCCCCAGCATTTT. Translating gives CASSSEVRGQPQHF. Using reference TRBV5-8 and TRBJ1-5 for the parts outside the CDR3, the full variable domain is EAGVTQSPTHLIKTRGQQATLRCSPISGHTSVYWYQQALGLGLQFLLWYDEGEERNRGNFPPRFSGRQFPNYSSELNVNALELEDSALYLCASSSEVRGQPQHFGDGTRLSIL.

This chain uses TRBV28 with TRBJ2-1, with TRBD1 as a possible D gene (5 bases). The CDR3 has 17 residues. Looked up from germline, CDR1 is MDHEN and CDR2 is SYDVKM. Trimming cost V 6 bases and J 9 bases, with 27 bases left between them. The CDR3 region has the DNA TGTGCCAGCAGCCCCACAGGCGGCCGTCGTTCCCACGGTGAGCAGTTCTTC. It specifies CASSPTGGRRSHGEQFF. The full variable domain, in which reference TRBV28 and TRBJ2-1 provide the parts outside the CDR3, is DVKVTQSSRYLVKRTGEKVFLECVQDMDHENMFWYRQDPGLGLRLIYFSYDVKMKEKGDIPEGYSVSREKKERFSLILESASTNQTSMYLCASSPTGGRRSHGEQFFGPGTRLTVL.

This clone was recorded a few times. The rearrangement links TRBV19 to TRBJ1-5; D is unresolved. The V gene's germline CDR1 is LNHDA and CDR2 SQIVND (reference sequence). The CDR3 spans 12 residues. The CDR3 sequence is CGKLPSGQPQHF. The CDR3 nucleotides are TGTGGCAAGCTACCTTCTGGACAGCCCCAGCATTTT.

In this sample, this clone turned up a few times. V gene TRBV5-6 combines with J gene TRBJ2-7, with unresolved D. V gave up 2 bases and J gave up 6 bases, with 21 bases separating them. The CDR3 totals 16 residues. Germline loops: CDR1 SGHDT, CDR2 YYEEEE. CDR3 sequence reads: CASSFFLAGPFGEQYF. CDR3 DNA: TGTGCCAGCAGCTTCTTTCTGGCCGGGCCTTTCGGCGAGCAGTACTTC.

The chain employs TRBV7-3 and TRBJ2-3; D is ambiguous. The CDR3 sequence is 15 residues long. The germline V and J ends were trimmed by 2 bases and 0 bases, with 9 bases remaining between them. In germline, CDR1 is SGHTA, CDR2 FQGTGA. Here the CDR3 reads CASSLANPSTDTQYF. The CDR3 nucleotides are TGTGCCAGCAGCTTAGCAAATCCGAGCACAGATACGCAGTATTTT.

In DNA form, the CDR3 reads TGCGCCAGCAGCCCCGAAGTTTCGGGAGTGGGGTTTCGGCAGCCCCAGCATTTT. The encoded protein is CASSPEVSGVGFRQPQHF. J is TRBJ1-5 and V is TRBV4-1; D not certain. V was trimmed by 4 bases and J by 7 bases, leaving 26 bases between them. The germline gives CDR1 MGHRA, CDR2 YSYEKL. The CDR3 length is 18 residues.

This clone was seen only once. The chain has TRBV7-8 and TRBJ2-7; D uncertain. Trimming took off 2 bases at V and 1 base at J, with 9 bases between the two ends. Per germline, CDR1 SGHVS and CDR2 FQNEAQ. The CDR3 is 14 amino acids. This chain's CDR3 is CASSLSSASYEQYF. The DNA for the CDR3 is TGTGCCAGCAGCTTAAGCTCAGCATCCTACGAGCAGTACTTC.

The CDR3 here is CASSDRGLQYF. CDR3 sequence (DNA): TGTGCCAGCAGCGACAGGGGGCTTCAGTATTTT. J is TRBJ2-3 and V is TRBV7-3; 10 bases are shared with TRBD1. The CDR3 consists of 11 residues. Germline V lookup: CDR1 SGHTA, CDR2 FQGTGA. V lost 5 bases to trimming and J lost 12 bases; unmatched junction nucleotides: 2. Filled out from reference TRBV7-3 and TRBJ2-3, the complete variable domain reads GAGVSQTPSNKVTEKGKYVELRCDPISGHTALYWYRQSLGQGPEFLIYFQGTGAADDSGLPNDRFFAVRPEGSVSTLKIQRTERGDSAVYLCASSDRGLQYFGPGTRLTVL.